This TCR beta chain was sequenced for a study of Ad26.COV2.S vaccination and SARS-CoV-2 variants. Sample treatment: about 20 received Ad26.COV2.S at low or high dose, single or two shots; several received placebo; per-sample allocation not given. All samples were drawn on day 63, counting from the first vaccine or placebo injection. Libraries were prepared by immunoSEQ multiplex PCR; TCRdb keeps only in-frame clonotypes and omits some of them. This sample has more than 350,000 clones; over 75% occur once, and the top ten carry 9.5% to 15%. Concerning this clone: Antigen specificity is unknown.

Whole-study results and caveats: Breadth of non-spike TCRs did not differ between vaccinees and placebo recipients. The breadth of spike-specific CD8+ and CD4+ T cell responses after vaccination was reportedly substantial.

This specimen consisted of peripheral blood, obtained in a trial of Ad26.COV2.S vaccine versus placebo. The clonotype was recovered from a person aged 18 to 65 who received the Ad26.COV2.S COVID-19 vaccine or a placebo.

CDR3 sequence reads: CASSLAVSSYNEQFF. The DNA for the CDR3 is TGCGCCAGCAGCTTGGCCGTTAGCTCCTACAATGAGCAGTTCTTC. The chain has TRBV5-1 and TRBJ2-1; the D is unclear. Germline lookup yields CDR1 SGHRS and CDR2 YFSETQ. The CDR3 extends over 15 amino acids. V lost 0 bases and J 0 bases, leaving 7 bases between the germline ends.